The rows below give T cell receptor beta chains drawn from one sample of a study of CD8 T cells in ankylosing spondylitis. A single record per CDR3 protein comes from TCRdb applying MiXCR to the 5' RACE reads. This sample has more than 250,000 distinct CDR3 sequences, with about 9.9% found just once. Specimen: blood, either unsorted or a sorted T cell fraction (not recorded which). These receptors were taken from a female donor with ankylosing spondylitis or in good health (not recorded which). The CDR3 runs from the conserved cysteine through the conserved F or W. Each record gives: D gene, clone size, J gene, V gene, CDR3 DNA, CDR3 protein. D genes are given only for firm matches. Not all rows give a size; the values are once, few, many and, for expanded clones, a class.

>NA|many|TRBJ2-1|TRBV5-1
TGCGCCAGCAGCGACGGCATCTCCTACAATGAGCAGTTCTTC
CASSDGISYNEQFF
>NA|NA|TRBJ2-1|TRBV15
TGTGCCACCAGCAGACACGAAAACTCCTACAATGAGCAGTTCTTC
CATSRHENSYNEQFF
>NA|many|TRBJ2-5|TRBV5-1
TGCGCCAGTGGACAGAGACAAGAGACCCAGTACTTC
CASGQRQETQYF
>NA|many|TRBJ1-2|TRBV27
TGTGCCAGCAGTCCACCTGACAGGTTTTATGGCTACACCTTC
CASSPPDRFYGYTF
>NA|few|TRBJ2-6|TRBV5-1
TGCGCCAGCAGCTTGGCCGCAGGGTCCGGGGCCAACGTCCTGACTTTC
CASSLAAGSGANVLTF
>NA|many|TRBJ2-3|TRBV7-2
TGTGCCAGCGGAAGGGTAGCGTCGGGCACAGATACGCAGTATTTT
CASGRVASGTDTQYF
>NA|NA|TRBJ2-1|TRBV7-8
TGTGCCAGCTGTGAAGGCACCATCTCCTACAATGAGCAGTTCTTC
CASCEGTISYNEQFF
>TRBD1|many|TRBJ2-7|TRBV5-1
TGCGCCAGCAGCTTGGTGCAGGGGGCGCAAGAGCAGTACTTC
CASSLVQGAQEQYF
>NA|many|TRBJ2-3|TRBV20-1
TGCAGTGCTGGGTCGGGGGACCTTATCACAGATACGCAGTATTTT
CSAGSGDLITDTQYF
>NA|NA|TRBJ2-3|TRBV19
TGTGCCAGTAGTAACCGGGGGGCCCGCACAGATACGCAGTATTTT
CASSNRGARTDTQYF
>NA|many|TRBJ2-1|TRBV7-9
TGTGCCAGCAGCCCCTCTTCCCCCAATGAGCAGTTCTTC
CASSPSSPNEQFF
>NA|few|TRBJ1-4|TRBV14
TGTGCCAGCAGCCAAGATACTACCGGAGAAAAACTGTTTTTT
CASSQDTTGEKLFF
>NA|NA|TRBJ2-3|TRBV27
TGTGCCAGCAGTACGGGATGGGACGAGTGGCAGTATTTT
CASSTGWDEWQYF
>TRBD2|NA|TRBJ2-1|TRBV7-9
TGTGCCAGCAGCATAACTAGCGGGAGAGACTACAATGAGCAGCTCTTC
CASSITSGRDYNEQLF
>TRBD1|NA|TRBJ2-3|TRBV5-1
TGCGCCAGCAGCCCAAACAGGGGAAGCACAGATACGCAGTATTTT
CASSPNRGSTDTQYF
>NA|many|TRBJ1-1|TRBV27
TGTGCCAGCAGTCTGGAGGACACTGAAGCTTTCTTT
CASSLEDTEAFF
>NA|many|TRBJ1-2|TRBV6-2/TRBV6-3
TGTGCCAGCAGACCTGACAGATTCTATGGCTACACCTTC
CASRPDRFYGYTF
>NA|many|TRBJ2-7|TRBV11-2
TGTGCCAGCAGCTCCGGGACGCACCCCTACGAGCAGTACTTC
CASSSGTHPYEQYF
>NA|many|TRBJ1-1|TRBV29-1
TGCAGCGGATCGGAACAGGGAGGATTTATGAACACTGAAGCTTTCTTT
CSGSEQGGFMNTEAFF
>NA|many|TRBJ2-2|TRBV20-1
TGCAGTGCTAGAGATCCGGCGGGACATGGGGAGCTGTTTTTT
CSARDPAGHGELFF
>NA|few|TRBJ1-4|TRBV5-1
TGCGCCAGCAGCTTAGACTGGGAGGAACTGTTTTTT
CASSLDWEELFF
>NA|few|TRBJ2-1|TRBV5-1
TGCGCCAGCAGCTTGGAGGGAGATATCTACAATGAGCAGTTCTTC
CASSLEGDIYNEQFF
>NA|many|TRBJ2-7|TRBV27
TGTGCCAGCAGTCCACAGGGTACGGGAGAGCAGTACTTC
CASSPQGTGEQYF
>NA|NA|TRBJ2-7|TRBV6-1
TGTGCCAGCAGTCCATACTACGGAGCTGACTACGAGCAGTACTTC
CASSPYYGADYEQYF
>NA|many|TRBJ1-5|TRBV12-3/TRBV12-4
TGTGCCAGCAGTTTAGGGGGGGCCGGCAATCAGCCCCAGCATTTT
CASSLGGAGNQPQHF
>NA|many|TRBJ2-5|TRBV12-3/TRBV12-4
TGTGCCAGCAGTCCCGGGACCGTCCAAGAGACCCAGTACTTC
CASSPGTVQETQYF
>NA|many|TRBJ2-5|TRBV5-1
TGCGCCAGCAGTCCCGGGACTTCCCAAGAGACCCAGTACTTC
CASSPGTSQETQYF
>NA|NA|TRBJ1-1|TRBV6-1
TGTGCCTGCAGTAAGGGACGGGGGGACACTGAAGCTTTCTTT
CACSKGRGDTEAFF
>TRBD2|few|TRBJ2-2|TRBV28
TGTGCCGCGAAGCCCTCTAGCGGGAGAAGGAGCGGGGAGCTGTTTTTT
CAAKPSSGRRSGELFF
>NA|many|TRBJ1-3|TRBV5-8
TGTGCCAGCAGCCCCAGCGGCTCTGGAAACACCATATATTTT
CASSPSGSGNTIYF
>TRBD2|many|TRBJ2-1|TRBV4-2
TGTGCCAGCAGCCAAGGACTAGCGGGACTAGACAATGAGCAGTTCTTC
CASSQGLAGLDNEQFF
>TRBD1|many|TRBJ1-3|TRBV29-1
TGCAGCGTGGGACAGGGGAGAGGAAACACCATATATTTT
CSVGQGRGNTIYF
>NA|many|TRBJ2-6|TRBV5-1
TGCGCCAGCAGCTTGGGCTCTGGGGCCAACGTCCTGACTTTC
CASSLGSGANVLTF